One T cell receptor beta chain is described in this entry. Its target is unknown. The sample is drawn from a study of cytomegalovirus exposure and HLA in healthy donors. The overall study: Later, an analysis reported that the 95 to 150 validation repertoires had used the same platform as the roughly 700 first-cohort repertoires.

Broader study findings: Most TCR sequences were uncommon, yet certain public TCRs appeared in many donors. Listed as cytomegalovirus-associated were 150 or so TCR beta chains.

Clones were read by immunoSEQ multiplex PCR, and TCRdb kept only the in-frame ones, dropping some. The sample records some 220,000 clones, 85% to 95% being singletons. The CDR3 is 15 amino acids. Germline-derived CDR1 and CDR2 are MNHNS and SASEGT. Trimming pared 8 bases from V and 4 bases from J, leaving 18 bases between. The TCR sequence derives from a woman under 30 in good health and CMV-seronegative. Sequenced input: PBMCs. J is TRBJ1-5 and V is TRBV6-1; D may be TRBD1 (5 bases). CDR3 loop: CASGPTVEGNQPQHF. CDR3 DNA sequence: TGTGCCAGCGGCCCGACAGTGGAGGGGAATCAGCCCCAGCATTTT.